Listed below are T cell receptor beta chains from one sample, sequenced in a study of regulatory T cells in long-lasting Graves disease. TCRdb re-derived calls from the multiplex PCR reads in MiXCR, one entry per CDR3 protein. This table has about 430,000 distinct CDR3 sequences, roughly 15% appearing once. These same records also appear under a second study, on T cells in Graves' hyperthyroidism and ophthalmopathy.

The sample in question was peripheral blood mononuclear cells (PBMCs), obtained at new diagnosis, from a patient treated with antithyroid drugs. The receptors derive from a woman aged 35 to 49 with Graves disease. Each CDR3 is given with its conserved first and last residue. Fields, in order: CDR3 length, V gene, J gene, clone size, D gene, CDR3 protein, CDR3 DNA. A D gene is named only where the DNA matches it firmly. A clone size is listed for some rows: how often the clone was seen (once, few, many), or a class if it is expanded.

>14|TRBV2|TRBJ1-2|.|.
CASIRAVGGYGYTF
TGTGCCAGCATCAGGGCCGTCGGGGGCTATGGCTACACCTTC
>16|TRBV5-1|TRBJ2-7|few|.
CASSFGAGQLAYEQYF
TGCGCCAGCAGCTTCGGAGCCGGACAGTTAGCCTACGAGCAGTACTTC
>15|TRBV19|TRBJ2-7|many|.
CASSMFWGASYEQYF
TGTGCCAGTAGTATGTTCTGGGGGGCCTCCTACGAGCAGTACTTC
>12|TRBV20-1|TRBJ2-7|few|.
CSASGDNYEQYF
TGCAGTGCTAGTGGGGACAACTACGAGCAGTACTTC
>14|TRBV28|TRBJ2-7|many|.
CASTAGTLFYEQYF
TGTGCCAGCACCGCCGGGACACTATTCTACGAGCAGTACTTC
>17|TRBV7-9|TRBJ1-6|many|.
CASSKIRDSLYNSPLHF
TGTGCCAGCAGCAAGATCCGTGACAGCCTCTATAATTCACCCCTCCACTTT
>17|TRBV11-2|TRBJ2-7|many|TRBD1
CASSLYGQGKRRNEQYF
TGTGCCAGCAGCTTATACGGACAGGGGAAACGGCGGAACGAGCAGTACTTC
>16|TRBV20-1|TRBJ2-1|many|TRBD2
CSARDRRGRAKNEQFF
TGCAGTGCTAGAGATCGTCGCGGGAGGGCCAAAAATGAGCAGTTCTTC
>15|TRBV28|TRBJ2-1|many|TRBD1
CASTSIRDRYNEQFF
TGTGCCAGCACCTCAATCCGGGACAGATACAATGAGCAGTTCTTC
>14|TRBV11-2|TRBJ2-5|many|TRBD2
CASSFLLAGETQYF
TGTGCCAGCAGCTTTCTACTAGCGGGAGAGACCCAGTACTTC